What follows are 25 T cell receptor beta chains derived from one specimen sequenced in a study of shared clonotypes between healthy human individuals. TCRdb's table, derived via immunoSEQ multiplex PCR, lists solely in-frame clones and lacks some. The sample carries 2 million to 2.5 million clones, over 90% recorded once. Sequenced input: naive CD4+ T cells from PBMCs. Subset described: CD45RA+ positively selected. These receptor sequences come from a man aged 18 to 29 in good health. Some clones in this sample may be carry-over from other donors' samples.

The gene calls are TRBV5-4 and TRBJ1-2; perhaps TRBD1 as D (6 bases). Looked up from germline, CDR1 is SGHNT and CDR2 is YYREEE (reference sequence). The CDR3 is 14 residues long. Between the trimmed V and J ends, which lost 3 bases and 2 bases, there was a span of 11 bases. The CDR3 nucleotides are TGTGCCAGCAGCTGGGGGCAGGGAAACTATGGCTACACCTTC. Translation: CASSWGQGNYGYTF.

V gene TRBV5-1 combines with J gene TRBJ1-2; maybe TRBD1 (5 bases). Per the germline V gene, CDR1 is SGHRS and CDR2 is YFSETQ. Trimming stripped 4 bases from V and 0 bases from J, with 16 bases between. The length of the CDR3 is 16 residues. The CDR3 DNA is TGCGCCAGCAGCCTGGTCCAGGGACCGACTAACTATGGCTACACCTTC. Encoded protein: CASSLVQGPTNYGYTF.

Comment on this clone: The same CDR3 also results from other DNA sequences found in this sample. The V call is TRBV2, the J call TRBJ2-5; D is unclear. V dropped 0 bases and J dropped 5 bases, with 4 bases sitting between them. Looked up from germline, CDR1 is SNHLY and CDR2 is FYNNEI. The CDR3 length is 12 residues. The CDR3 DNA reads TGTGCCAGCAGTGAAGCGTTCGAGACCCAGTACTTC. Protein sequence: CASSEAFETQYF.

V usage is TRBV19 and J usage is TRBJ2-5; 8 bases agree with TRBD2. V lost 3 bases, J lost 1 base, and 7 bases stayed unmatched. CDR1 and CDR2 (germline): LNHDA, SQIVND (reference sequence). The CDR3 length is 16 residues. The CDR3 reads CASSIGGAGGQETQYF. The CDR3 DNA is TGTGCCAGTAGTATCGGCGGGGCGGGAGGCCAAGAGACCCAGTACTTC.

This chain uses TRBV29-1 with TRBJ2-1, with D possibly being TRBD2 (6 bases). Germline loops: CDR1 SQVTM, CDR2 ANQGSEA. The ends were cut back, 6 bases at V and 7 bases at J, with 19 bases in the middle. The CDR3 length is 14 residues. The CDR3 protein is CSVNRDSRLNEQFF. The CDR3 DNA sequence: TGCAGCGTAAACCGGGACTCCAGATTGAATGAGCAGTTCTTC.

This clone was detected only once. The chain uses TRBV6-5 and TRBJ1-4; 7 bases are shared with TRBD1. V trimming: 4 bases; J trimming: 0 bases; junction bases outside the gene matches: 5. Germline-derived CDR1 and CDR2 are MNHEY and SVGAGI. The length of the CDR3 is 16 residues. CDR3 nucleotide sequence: TGTGCCAGCAGTTCGAACAGGGGCCCAACTAATGAAAAACTGTTTTTT. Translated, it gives CASSSNRGPTNEKLFF.

This CDR3 reads CASSSGGGGTNYGYTF. In nucleotides, the CDR3 is TGTGCCAGCAGTTCGGGTGGGGGGGGAACGAACTATGGCTACACCTTC. The chain employs TRBV28 and TRBJ1-2, with D maybe TRBD1 (5 bases). CDR1 and CDR2 from the germline V gene are MDHEN and SYDVKM. V was pared by 4 bases and J by 2 bases, with 17 bases between. The CDR3 is 16 amino acids.

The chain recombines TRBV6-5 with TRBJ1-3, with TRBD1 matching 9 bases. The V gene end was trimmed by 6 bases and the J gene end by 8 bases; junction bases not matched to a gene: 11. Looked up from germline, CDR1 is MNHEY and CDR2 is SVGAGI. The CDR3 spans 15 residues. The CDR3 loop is CASSTTGGLGDTIYF. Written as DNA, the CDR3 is TGTGCCAGCAGCACAACAGGGGGCCTTGGGGACACCATATATTTT.

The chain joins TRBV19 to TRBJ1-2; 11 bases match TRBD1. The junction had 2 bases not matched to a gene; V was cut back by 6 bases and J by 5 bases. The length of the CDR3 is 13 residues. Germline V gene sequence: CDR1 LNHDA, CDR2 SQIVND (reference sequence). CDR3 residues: CASRGQGGYGYTF. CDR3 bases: TGTGCCAGTAGGGGACAGGGGGGTTATGGCTACACCTTC. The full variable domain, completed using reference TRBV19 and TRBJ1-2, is DGGITQSPKYLFRKEGQNVTLSCEQNLNHDAMYWYRQDPGQGLRLIYYSQIVNDFQKGDIAEGYSVSREKKESFPLTVTSAQKNPTAFYLCASRGQGGYGYTFGSGTRLTVV.

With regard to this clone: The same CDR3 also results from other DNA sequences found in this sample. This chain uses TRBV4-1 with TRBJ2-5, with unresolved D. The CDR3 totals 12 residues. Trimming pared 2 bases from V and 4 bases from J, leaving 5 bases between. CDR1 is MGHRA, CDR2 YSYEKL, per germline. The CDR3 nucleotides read TGCGCCAGCAGCCAATTGGGAGAGACCCAGTACTTC. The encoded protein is CASSQLGETQYF.

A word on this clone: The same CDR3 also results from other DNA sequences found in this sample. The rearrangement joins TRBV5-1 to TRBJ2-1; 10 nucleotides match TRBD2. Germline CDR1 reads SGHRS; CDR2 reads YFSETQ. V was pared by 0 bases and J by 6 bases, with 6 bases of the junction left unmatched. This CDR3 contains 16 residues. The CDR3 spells CASSLARLAGVNEQFF. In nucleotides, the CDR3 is TGCGCCAGCAGCTTGGCCAGGCTAGCGGGAGTCAATGAGCAGTTCTTC.

Here the CDR3 DNA reads TGTGCCAGCAGCCTGGGGGGCAGTCCGAGGACCGGGGAGCTGTTTTTT. Its protein is CASSLGGSPRTGELFF. This sequence joins TRBV13 and TRBJ2-2; D is tentatively TRBD1 or TRBD2 (6 bases each). V shed 5 bases and J shed 5 bases, with 18 bases lying between them. Germline loops: CDR1 PRHDT, CDR2 FYEKMQ (reference sequence). The CDR3 loop spans 16 amino acids.

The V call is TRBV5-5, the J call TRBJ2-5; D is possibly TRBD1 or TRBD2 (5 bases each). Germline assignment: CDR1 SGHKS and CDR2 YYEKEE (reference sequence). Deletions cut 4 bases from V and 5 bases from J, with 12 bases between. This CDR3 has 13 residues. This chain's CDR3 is CASSIGTAETQYF. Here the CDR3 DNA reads TGTGCCAGCAGCATCGGGACGGCGGAGACCCAGTACTTC.

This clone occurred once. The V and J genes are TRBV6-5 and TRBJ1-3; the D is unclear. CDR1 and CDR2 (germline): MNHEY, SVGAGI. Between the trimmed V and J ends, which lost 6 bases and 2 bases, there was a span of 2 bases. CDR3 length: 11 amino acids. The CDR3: CASSAGNTIYF. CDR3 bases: TGTGCCAGCAGCGCTGGAAACACCATATATTTT.

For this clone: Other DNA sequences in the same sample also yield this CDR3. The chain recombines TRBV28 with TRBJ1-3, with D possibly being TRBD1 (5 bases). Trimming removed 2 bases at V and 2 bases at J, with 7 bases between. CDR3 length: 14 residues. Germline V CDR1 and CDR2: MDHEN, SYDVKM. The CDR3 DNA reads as TGTGCCAGCAGTTTACAGGGACCTGGAAACACCATATATTTT. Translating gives CASSLQGPGNTIYF.

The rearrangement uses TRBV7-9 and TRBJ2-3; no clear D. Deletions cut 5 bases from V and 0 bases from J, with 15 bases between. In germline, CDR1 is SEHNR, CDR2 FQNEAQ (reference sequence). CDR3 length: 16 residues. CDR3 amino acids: CASSLGLRHSTDTQYF. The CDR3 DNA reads TGTGCCAGCAGCCTAGGTCTGCGGCACAGCACAGATACGCAGTATTTT.

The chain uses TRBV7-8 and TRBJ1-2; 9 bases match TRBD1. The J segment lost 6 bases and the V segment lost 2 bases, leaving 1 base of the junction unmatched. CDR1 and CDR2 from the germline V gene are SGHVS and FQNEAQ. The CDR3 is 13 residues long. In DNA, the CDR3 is TGTGCCAGCAGCTTAACAGGGGGCGATGGCTACACCTTC. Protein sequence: CASSLTGGDGYTF. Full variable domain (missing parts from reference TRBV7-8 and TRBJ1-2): GAGVSQSPRYKVAKRGQDVALRCDPISGHVSLFWYQQALGQGPEFLTYFQNEAQLDKSGLPSDRFFAERPEGSVSTLKIQRTQQEDSAVYLCASSLTGGDGYTFGSGTRLTVV.

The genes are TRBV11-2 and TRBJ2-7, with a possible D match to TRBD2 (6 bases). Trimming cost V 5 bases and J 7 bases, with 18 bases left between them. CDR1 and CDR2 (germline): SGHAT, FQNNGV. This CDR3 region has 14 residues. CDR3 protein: CASSRGTVLGEQYF. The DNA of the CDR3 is TGTGCCAGCAGCCGGGGGACTGTTCTGGGGGAGCAGTACTTC.

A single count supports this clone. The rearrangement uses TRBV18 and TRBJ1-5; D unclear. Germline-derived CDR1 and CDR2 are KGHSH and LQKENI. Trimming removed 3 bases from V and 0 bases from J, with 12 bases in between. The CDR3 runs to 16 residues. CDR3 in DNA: TGTGCCAGCTCACCCCCGAGGGTTTCTAGCAATCAGCCCCAGCATTTT. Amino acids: CASSPPRVSSNQPQHF.

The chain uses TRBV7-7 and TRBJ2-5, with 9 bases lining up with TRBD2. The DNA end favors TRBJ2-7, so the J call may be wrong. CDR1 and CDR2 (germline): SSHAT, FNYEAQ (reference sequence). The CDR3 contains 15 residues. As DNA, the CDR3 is TGTGCCAGCAGCCCAATAGCGGGAGCGAGCCACGAGCAGTACTTC. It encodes CASSPIAGASHEQYF.

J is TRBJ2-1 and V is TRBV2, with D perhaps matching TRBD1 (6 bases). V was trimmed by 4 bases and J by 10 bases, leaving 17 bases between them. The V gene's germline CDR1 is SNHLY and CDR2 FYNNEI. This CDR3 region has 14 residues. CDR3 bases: TGTGCCAGCAGTGGTGCGGTGGGGGCCGGGGAGCAGTTCTTC. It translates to CASSGAVGAGEQFF. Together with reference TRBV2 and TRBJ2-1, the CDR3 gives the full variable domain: EPEVTQTPSHQVTQMGQEVILRCVPISNHLYFYWYRQILGQKVEFLVSFYNNEISEKSEIFDDQFSVERPDGSNFTLKIRSTKLEDSAMYFCASSGAVGAGEQFFGPGTRLTVL.

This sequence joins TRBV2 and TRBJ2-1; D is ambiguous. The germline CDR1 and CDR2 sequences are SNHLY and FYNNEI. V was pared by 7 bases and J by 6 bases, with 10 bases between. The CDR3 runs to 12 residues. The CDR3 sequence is CASMSRINEQFF. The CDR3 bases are TGTGCCAGCATGAGTAGAATCAATGAGCAGTTCTTC.

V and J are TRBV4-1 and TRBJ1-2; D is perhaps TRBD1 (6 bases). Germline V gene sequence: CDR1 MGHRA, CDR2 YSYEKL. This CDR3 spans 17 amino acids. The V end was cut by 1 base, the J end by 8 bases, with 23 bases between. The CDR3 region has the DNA TGCGCCAGCAGCCAAGCCGGACAGATCTTTTTTTCATGGGGCTACACCTTC. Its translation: CASSQAGQIFFSWGYTF.

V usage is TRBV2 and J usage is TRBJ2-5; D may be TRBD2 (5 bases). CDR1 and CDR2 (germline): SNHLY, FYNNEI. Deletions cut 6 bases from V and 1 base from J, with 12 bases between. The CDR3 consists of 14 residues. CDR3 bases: TGTGCCAGCAGGGATCTAGCCACCCAAGAGACCCAGTACTTC. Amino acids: CASRDLATQETQYF.

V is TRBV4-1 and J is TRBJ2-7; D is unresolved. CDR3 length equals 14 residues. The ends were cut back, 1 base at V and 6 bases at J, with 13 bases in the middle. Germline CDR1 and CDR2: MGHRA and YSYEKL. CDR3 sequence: CASSQVPSLPEQYF. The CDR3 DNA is TGCGCCAGCAGCCAAGTGCCCTCACTTCCCGAGCAGTACTTC.